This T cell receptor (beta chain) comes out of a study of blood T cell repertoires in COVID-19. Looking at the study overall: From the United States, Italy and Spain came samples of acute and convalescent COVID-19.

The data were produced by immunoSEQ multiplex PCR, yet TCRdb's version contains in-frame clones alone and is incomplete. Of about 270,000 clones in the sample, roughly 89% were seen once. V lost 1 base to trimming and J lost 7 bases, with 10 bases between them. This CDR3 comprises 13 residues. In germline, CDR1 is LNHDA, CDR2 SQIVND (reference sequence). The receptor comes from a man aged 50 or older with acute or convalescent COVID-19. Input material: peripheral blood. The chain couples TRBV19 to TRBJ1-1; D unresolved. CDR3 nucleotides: TGTGCCAGTAGTATAGGGCAGTACAGTGAAGCTTTCTTT. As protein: CASSIGQYSEAFF. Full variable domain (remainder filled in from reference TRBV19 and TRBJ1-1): DGGITQSPKYLFRKEGQNVTLSCEQNLNHDAMYWYRQDPGQGLRLIYYSQIVNDFQKGDIAEGYSVSREKKESFPLTVTSAQKNPTAFYLCASSIGQYSEAFFGQGTRLTVV.